Listed below are T cell receptor beta chains from one sample, sequenced in a study of monozygotic twins with inflammatory bowel disease. Reprocessing the 5' RACE reads, TCRdb reports a single entry for every CDR3 protein and omits DNA. The listing records 200,000 to 250,000 distinct CDR3 sequences. The sample comprised blood. The receptors originated from a human donor with ulcerative colitis or Crohn's disease, or a healthy co-twin of an affected twin (not recorded which). The CDR3 runs from the conserved cysteine through the conserved F or W. Each record gives: CDR3 protein, V gene, J gene.

CASRGQGIGNTIYF	TRBV7-9	TRBJ1-3
CASSSRPSGGTQETQYF	TRBV5-1	TRBJ2-5
CASSLLTPVVYGYTF	TRBV5-1	TRBJ1-2
CSARERAADNYGYTF	TRBV20-1	TRBJ1-2
CASSQGSLDYGYTF	TRBV14	TRBJ1-2
CASSPTGTSGRGQYF	TRBV3-1	TRBJ2-5
CASSPTTGLTPDTQYF	TRBV5-4	TRBJ2-3
CASSFWAFTTSSMNTEAFF	TRBV12-3/TRBV12-4	TRBJ1-1
CASSSPGQGAYEQFF	TRBV5-1	TRBJ2-1
CASSIAQSSYNEQFF	TRBV19	TRBJ2-1
CASSTGEGASQPQHF	TRBV7-9	TRBJ1-5
CASSVEGLYTEAFF	TRBV2	TRBJ1-1
CSVPQPETQYF	TRBV29-1	TRBJ2-5
CASSLEEVMNTEAFF	TRBV5-1	TRBJ1-1
CASSLDGELDGYTF	TRBV5-1	TRBJ1-2
CASSLRQGGTEAFF	TRBV3-1	TRBJ1-1
CASSLRKNNEQFF	TRBV12-3/TRBV12-4	TRBJ2-1
CSARGQANQPQHF	TRBV20-1	TRBJ1-5
CASSYSKTGTNTEAFF	TRBV6-5	TRBJ1-1